Listed below are T cell receptor beta chains from one sample, sequenced in a study of cytomegalovirus exposure and HLA in healthy donors. Only in-frame clones appear in the TCRdb table, and some are missing; sequencing was by immunoSEQ multiplex PCR. Of more than 85,000 clones listed, around 74% are singletons. Specimen: PBMCs. These receptor sequences come from a young man in good health and CMV-seropositive. Both conserved end residues are part of each CDR3. The order of the fields is V gene, clone size, CDR3 length, CDR3 protein. Size is omitted from some rows. Given values are once, few, many or a class for expanded clones.

>TRBV30|.|13
CAWSVGSPYEQYF
>TRBV7-9|.|14
CSTPTGGAGSPLHF
>TRBV9|.|12
CASSVNQDEQFF
>TRBV27|.|16
CASSLGTGGTKYEQYF
>TRBV5-4|.|14
CASSGGQHTDTQYF
>TRBV27|.|13
CASSLLMNTEAFF
>TRBV4-1|few|15
CASSQAGVGNQPQHF
>TRBV2|.|14
CASSDTSGSYEQYF
>TRBV5-1|.|14
CASSSSTGATEAFF
>TRBV19|.|14
CASSNVRGNEKLFF
>TRBV5-8|once|13
CASSPRGTVEAFF
>TRBV6-5|few|15
CASSRQGAHNSPLHF
>TRBV6-6|.|15
CASSRLGGNTGELFF
>TRBV4-1|.|14
CASSQGLAGGEQFF
>TRBV6-5|.|12
CDETGGPVEAFF
>TRBV27|.|12
CASKSGGNEQYF
>TRBV9|.|12
CASRGCTDTQYF
>TRBV6-5|.|13
CASSPDSSYEQYF
>TRBV14|.|12
CASSQGAYEQYF
>TRBV12-5|few|13
CASGAGLRETQYF
>TRBV2|.|16
CASKFRWGQMNTEAFF
>TRBV7-9|.|14
CASSSGLAEETQYF
>TRBV6-5|.|15
CASSYGDSLFAEAFF
>TRBV7-2|.|14
CASSNWGGNYEQYF
>TRBV12-5|.|13
CASGWTLNYEQYF
>TRBV19|.|15
CASSIAFGPLYGYTF
>TRBV5-1|.|15
CASSLGGAGGETQYF
>TRBV11-2|once|12
CASRPTGTEQYF
>TRBV9|.|15
CASSVGGGLATEQYF
>TRBV10-3|.|14
CAISESSGGGEQYF
>TRBV7-9|.|12
CSSSLAASGYTF
>TRBV4-2|.|16
CASSQGRGAASSPLHF
>TRBV7-9|.|15
CASSRTGYSNQPQHF